A selection of T cell receptor beta chains follows, all from one sample in a study of CD8 T cells in ankylosing spondylitis. TCRdb redid the calling of the 5' RACE reads with MiXCR, one entry per CDR3 protein. The sample carries roughly 230,000 distinct CDR3 sequences, roughly 8.2% recorded once. Material for sequencing was blood, either unsorted or a sorted T cell fraction (not recorded which). The receptors shown here come from a female donor with ankylosing spondylitis or in good health (not recorded which). CDR3s include the opening cysteine and the closing phenylalanine or tryptophan.

J | V | CDR3
TRBJ1-4 | TRBV5-1 | CASSPPVGLGNEKLFF
TRBJ2-4 | TRBV29-1 | CSVPKGAELAKNIQYF
TRBJ2-1 | TRBV20-1 | CSAREWEGRRNEQFF
TRBJ2-1 | TRBV20-1 | CSAWTSQLSYNEQFF
TRBJ1-5 | TRBV20-1 | CCAVPQGAGSQPQHF
TRBJ2-4 | TRBV7-6 | CASSPSLLAKNIQYF
TRBJ1-4 | TRBV7-9 | CASSLEGKLAEKLFF
TRBJ2-2 | TRBV7-2 | CAEDSPGELFF
TRBJ1-5 | TRBV28 | CASEDRGFFGNQPQHF
TRBJ2-5 | TRBV20-1 | CSAPSQGPGTQYF
TRBJ2-5 | TRBV20-1 | CSATPGGTGIGETQYF
TRBJ2-7 | TRBV7-8 | CASSRAPWEGREQYF
TRBJ1-1 | TRBV5-1 | CASSSQQGTNTEAFF
TRBJ2-7 | TRBV5-6 | CASSLRTNEQYF
TRBJ2-5 | TRBV20-1 | CSAPSGAQETQYF
TRBJ2-1 | TRBV7-2 | CASSLVRDAINEQFF
TRBJ2-1 | TRBV6-2/TRBV6-3 | CASSFSRLADEQFF
TRBJ2-1 | TRBV12-3/TRBV12-4 | CASSPTGGGNEQFF
TRBJ2-7 | TRBV5-1 | CASSLGQEYEQYF
TRBJ1-1 | TRBV11-1 | CASSAGFLTEAFF
TRBJ2-3 | TRBV28 | CASIEGRASTDTQYF
TRBJ1-1 | TRBV5-1 | CASSPGGERRTEAFF
TRBJ1-5 | TRBV19 | CASTVGWSNQPQHF
TRBJ2-2 | TRBV7-9 | CASTSQGAPSGELFF
TRBJ2-7 | TRBV2 | CASRETSGSFSYEQYF
TRBJ2-7 | TRBV5-1 | CASSLVYGGGGEQYF
TRBJ2-7 | TRBV6-2/TRBV6-3 | CASSYLKTGQDEQYF
TRBJ1-3 | TRBV6-1 | CASSADRESGNTIYF
TRBJ2-5 | TRBV4-3 | CASSQDASGETQYF
TRBJ1-1 | TRBV10-3 | CAISAGAGSGAFF
TRBJ2-5 | TRBV12-3/TRBV12-4 | CASSGPTSLETQYF
TRBJ1-2 | TRBV6-2/TRBV6-3 | CASRQGFGYGYTF
TRBJ1-1 | TRBV27 | CASRLDRIAEAFF
TRBJ2-2 | TRBV10-3 | CASEGSRTGELFF
TRBJ1-1 | TRBV7-9 | CASSLGGWDTEAFF
TRBJ1-5 | TRBV5-1 | CASSTGTGNQPQHF
TRBJ2-1 | TRBV24-1 | CATPGLVSNEQFF
TRBJ2-1 | TRBV2 | CASRGLAGGENNEQFF
TRBJ2-5 | TRBV20-1 | CSANSGRGKTQYF
TRBJ2-1 | TRBV6-5 | CASIASDEQFF
TRBJ2-1 | TRBV20-1 | CSARDPSGRINEQFF
TRBJ1-1 | TRBV29-1 | CSVKRGTEAFF
TRBJ2-5 | TRBV7-9 | CASSPTGGNQETQYF
TRBJ2-1 | TRBV5-8 | CASSKIAGANEQFF